Listed below are T cell receptor beta chains from one sample, sequenced in a study of cytotoxic CD8 clonotypes in ibrutinib-treated CLL. The table came from immunoSEQ multiplex PCR; TCRdb's copy has only in-frame clones and leaves some out. In the table there are about 160,000 clones, roughly 80% of which are singletons. The sequencing here drew on PBMCs, taken after 12 months of ibrutinib treatment. All receptors derive from a human donor with chronic lymphocytic leukemia. Each CDR3 is given with its conserved first and last residue. Fields, in order: V gene, J gene, D gene, clone size, CDR3 DNA, CDR3 protein. The D gene is left open where the match is weak. The size field is filled for only some rows; it gives once, few, many or a size class.

TRBV5-1,TRBJ2-2,.,.,TGCGCCAGCAGCTTGGAAAGGAGCGGGGAGCTGTTTTTT,CASSLERSGELFF
TRBV6-5,TRBJ2-2,TRBD1,.,TGTGCCAGCAGTTACGGGGGACAGGGAACCGGGGAGCTGTTTTTT,CASSYGGQGTGELFF
TRBV28,TRBJ2-5,.,.,TGTGCCAGCAGTTTAGGGACTGGGCAAACCCAGTACTTC,CASSLGTGQTQYF
TRBV21-1,TRBJ1-2,.,many,TGTGCCAGCAGCAAATTTAGAAGGGAGGACGCCTATGGCTACACCTTC,CASSKFRREDAYGYTF
TRBV5-6,TRBJ2-3,.,.,TGTGCCAGCAGCTCGCCCGCCAATTACAGGGAACCGCAGTATTTT,CASSSPANYREPQYF
TRBV28,TRBJ2-7,.,.,TGTGCCAGCGGGGACCCAACCTACGAGCAGTACTTC,CASGDPTYEQYF
TRBV4-3,TRBJ2-5,.,.,TGCGCCAGCAGCCAAGCGGCCCCCCAGTCTGGGGAGACCCAGTACTTC,CASSQAAPQSGETQYF
TRBV28,TRBJ2-7,.,.,TGTGCCAGCAGTTCCCCAGTCGAGCAGTACTTC,CASSSPVEQYF
TRBV7-9,TRBJ2-7,TRBD2,.,TGTGCCAGCAGCCTTGGACTAGCGGGAGCCTACGAGCAGTACTTC,CASSLGLAGAYEQYF
TRBV2,TRBJ1-2,.,.,TGTGCCAGCAGTGAGAACAGGGACTATGGCTACACCTTC,CASSENRDYGYTF
TRBV2,TRBJ2-7,TRBD1,once,TGTGCCAGCAGACCCCTTTACGGACAGGGGTCCTACGAGCAGTACTTC,CASRPLYGQGSYEQYF
TRBV28,TRBJ1-4,TRBD1,.,TGTGCCAGCAGCTCAGGGGGCGTTAATGAAAAACTGTTTTTT,CASSSGGVNEKLFF
TRBV5-6,TRBJ1-2,.,.,TGTGCCAGCAGCTCCCAGGGAACTTATGGCTACACCTTC,CASSSQGTYGYTF
TRBV20-1,TRBJ1-4,.,few,TGCAGTGCTAGATATAGGGAAAAACTGTTTTTT,CSARYREKLFF